A single sample is the source of the 3 T cell receptor beta chains below, sequenced in a study of T cells in Graves' hyperthyroidism and ophthalmopathy. Regions amplified from RNA transcripts were the TCR beta CDR3 regions. HTBI primers drove first-round RT-PCR of the TCR CDR3. TCRdb analysed the multiplex PCR reads with MiXCR anew, one entry per CDR3 protein. In the table there are approximately 25,000 distinct CDR3 sequences, roughly 45% of which are singletons. The sample comprised blood. These receptors all stem from a woman aged 30 to 39 with Graves' hyperthyroidism.

This CDR3 is CASSTPTGTGEQYF. The CDR3, as DNA: TGTGCCAGTAGTACCCCGACAGGGACGGGCGAGCAGTACTTC. This chain uses TRBV19 with TRBJ2-7; TRBD1 matches 7 bases. From germline, CDR1 is LNHDA and CDR2 SQIVND (reference sequence). CDR3 length: 14 amino acids. V lost 4 bases, J lost 6 bases, and 9 bases stayed unmatched.

There are many counts of this clonotype. This chain joins TRBV28 and TRBJ1-3; 7 nucleotides agree with TRBD1. The CDR3 has 15 residues. After removal of 6 bases from V and 3 bases from J, the junction contained 8 bases not matched to a gene. Germline loops: CDR1 MDHEN, CDR2 SYDVKM. The CDR3 reads CASRGFDRDGNTIYF. DNA for the CDR3: TGTGCCAGCAGGGGCTTCGACAGGGATGGAAACACCATATATTTT.

The sample holds many counts of this clonotype. This chain joins TRBV5-1 and TRBJ2-5; 12 positions match TRBD2. The CDR3 consists of 18 residues. The trim removed 4 bases at V and 5 bases at J, leaving 15 bases unmatched. Germline V CDR1 and CDR2: SGHRS, YFSETQ. The CDR3 nucleotides are TGCGCCAGCAGCCCGTCCCCCGACACTAGCGGGAGGTCGGAGACCCAGTACTTC. This sequence encodes CASSPSPDTSGRSETQYF.